This T cell receptor (beta chain) was sequenced during a study of beta chain features in type 1 diabetes. Central memory, naive, regulatory and stem cell-like memory CD4+ cells were sorted by CD45RO/CCR7/CD25/CD127/CD95/CD27. This clone was recorded a few times. Its target is unknown. Expressed TCRB transcripts were sequenced because the isolated RNA had all been reverse transcribed beforehand. Measured with immunoSEQ multiplex PCR; TCRdb has only the in-frame clones, and not every one. The sample holds hundreds of thousands of clones, roughly 30% seen once. The length of the CDR3 is 15 residues. V dropped 1 base and J dropped 5 bases, with 17 bases sitting between them. CDR1 and CDR2 (germline): GTSNPN, SVGIG (reference sequence). General study results and limits: Whether TCRB rearrangement is influenced by HLA type went unresolved here. Compared to healthy donors, patients appeared to have naive, central memory and Treg TCRB repertoires that were more alike.

The TCR was taken from a man between 18 and 35 years old in good health. What was sequenced was naive CD4+ T cells from blood. The chain recombines TRBV30 with TRBJ2-5; D is uncertain. The DNA for the CDR3 is TGTGCCTGGAGTGCTGGGCTTTCCTCCGGCGAGACCCAGTACTTC. It yields the protein CAWSAGLSSGETQYF.